The entry that follows covers one T cell receptor beta chain sequence. V lost 5 bases and J lost 8, with 24 bases in between. The CDR3 loop spans 16 amino acids. The germline V gene encodes CDR1 SGHAT and CDR2 FQNNGV. The PCR made use of 60 Vbeta and 13 Jbeta primers. Measured with immunoSEQ multiplex PCR; TCRdb has only the in-frame clones, and not every one. The sample shows over 150,000 clones, roughly 76% of them seen only once. These data are taken from a study of cytomegalovirus exposure and HLA in healthy donors. The chain employs TRBV11-2 and TRBJ1-2; possible D gene TRBD1, 6 bases. The sequence came from a male donor in good health and CMV-seronegative. The sample consisted of PBMCs. CDR3 protein: CASSRGGVLDGRGYTF. The CDR3 coding sequence is TGTGCCAGCAGCAGAGGGGGGGTGCTCGACGGAAGGGGCTACACCTTC. Full variable domain (remainder filled in from reference TRBV11-2 and TRBJ1-2): EAGVAQSPRYKIIEKRQSVAFWCNPISGHATLYWYQQILGQGPKLLIQFQNNGVVDDSQLPKDRFSAERLKGVDSTLKIQPAKLEDSAVYLCASSRGGVLDGRGYTFGSGTRLTVV.